These 4 T cell receptor beta chains were all obtained from the same sample, sequenced in a study of sequential checkpoint blockade in melanoma. As to treatment: randomized to nivolumab then ipilimumab (arm A) or the reverse (arm B). Using immunoSEQ multiplex PCR, the repertoire was profiled, and TCRdb retains in-frame clones only, with some absent. The sample holds about 800 clones; roughly a quarter are singletons and the top ten take about 14%. The sample consisted of tumor tissue (inferred from file names), taken from a patient given nivolumab and ipilimumab in sequence. These receptors all stem from a human donor with melanoma.

This rearrangement joins TRBV29-1 to TRBJ1-5; TRBD1 matches at 8 bases. V lost 6 bases to trimming and J lost 3 bases; unmatched junction nucleotides: 4. Germline loops: CDR1 SQVTM, CDR2 ANQGSEA. The length of the CDR3 is 13 residues. The CDR3 bases are TGCAGCGTGGCAGGGGGCTTCAATCAGCCCCAGCATTTT. It yields the protein CSVAGGFNQPQHF.

This chain links TRBV6-8 with TRBJ1-1; no clear D. The CDR3 runs to 13 residues. The germline V and J ends were trimmed by 0 bases and 1 base, with 3 bases remaining between them. Germline V gene lookup returns CDR1 MNHGY and CDR2 SAAAGT. The CDR3 DNA is TGTGCCAGCAGTTACTCGGAGAACACTGAAGCTTTCTTT. This gives the protein CASSYSENTEAFF.

The V call is TRBV19, the J call TRBJ2-2; the D is unclear. CDR1 and CDR2 from the germline V gene are LNHDA and SQIVND (reference sequence). The CDR3 totals 14 residues. Trimming left V 9 bases short and J 0 bases short, with 11 bases between. CDR3: CASTVTPNTGELFF. In nucleotides, the CDR3 is TGTGCCAGCACAGTGACACCGAACACCGGGGAGCTGTTTTTT. Variable domain in full (rest from reference TRBV19 and TRBJ2-2): DGGITQSPKYLFRKEGQNVTLSCEQNLNHDAMYWYRQDPGQGLRLIYYSQIVNDFQKGDIAEGYSVSREKKESFPLTVTSAQKNPTAFYLCASTVTPNTGELFFGEGSRLTVL.

By sample share, this clone is large. J is TRBJ1-1 and V is TRBV18, with TRBD1 as a possible D gene (6 bases). Germline V gene data show CDR1 as KGHSH and CDR2 as LQKENI. This CDR3 spans 19 amino acids. V was shortened by 0 bases and J by 5 bases, with 25 bases between the two germline ends. CDR3 DNA: TGTGCCAGCTCACCACCTAGGCGGCAGGGGAAGCGCGGATGGACTGAAGCTTTCTTT. Residues: CASSPPRRQGKRGWTEAFF.